This T cell receptor beta chain is from a study of cytomegalovirus exposure and HLA in healthy donors (dated by TCRdb to between 2016 and 2019). Regarding the study in general: According to a later analysis, the approximately 120 validation repertoires were produced on the same platform as the 666 repertoires of the first cohort. The study aimed to test whether cataloging public T cell receptors could reveal signatures of past pathogen exposure. Besides the first cohort of hundreds of subjects, a separate validation cohort made up of 120 different subjects was used. High-throughput TCR immunosequencing, statistical association of individual TCRs with disease status, and machine learning were combined to predict cytomegalovirus infection status. Summary of the overall study and its limitations: A few of the identified cytomegalovirus-associated TCR beta chains were confirmed in vitro to be specific for cytomegalovirus antigens. Most TCR sequences were observed very rarely across donors, whereas some public TCRs were present in many individuals. Cytomegalovirus status was reported to be diagnosed by the classifier with high specificity and sensitivity in both the original and validation cohorts. The study gave a list of roughly 150 TCR beta chains associated with cytomegalovirus. All 120 or so repertoires were used to score co-occurrence in the validation cohort in a later analysis, because that analysis had no HLA typing for the cohort. Subsequent analysis determined that TCRs grouped into clusters in the first cohort also showed a tendency toward co-occurrence across the 120 or so validation repertoires, and 85% to 95% of cluster scores exceeded 0. It was suggested by the authors that the approach could potentially be generalized to other disease states and immunological phenotypes.

Note on this clone: Its antigen is still unknown. No per-base quality is available; no much larger clone lies one base away.

Based on the germline V gene, the CDR1 and CDR2 sequences are SGDLS and YYNGEE. Inclusive of the bounding cysteine and phenylalanine, the CDR3 is 16 residues long. The CDR3 DNA has 48 bases and is translated from base 1. The junction shows trimming of 7 bases on V and 2 bases on J, plus 21 bases between the germline ends. The donors were included in the validation cohort of some 110 subjects, a group kept apart from the roughly 680-subject first cohort. The library was obtained by the immunoSEQ multiplex PCR assay. Turning to the authors' computational methods: A statistical classification framework was built for diagnosing cytomegalovirus status from the catalog of TCR beta chain sequences. TCRdb carries this immuneACCESS record with in-frame sequences only. Its versions omit some clonotypes, under half of them owing to an unresolved V gene in the studies checked, with the rest unexplained. From that table come the V and J calls and clone size; the DNA was used to work out D and trimming. Within this sample are a few hundred thousand clones, with over 75% of them counted one time only. The ten largest clones represent approximately 0.9% of the sample.

The sequence links TRBV9 to TRBJ2-5, with a tentative D gene TRBD2 over 5 matching bases. This clonotype was sampled from a woman aged 18-29 years in good health and CMV-seronegative. Sequenced: PBMCs. The CDR3 corresponds to CASSPGVSVGQETQYF. The bases are TGTGCCAGCTCCCCCGGTGTTAGCGTGGGACAAGAGACCCAGTACTTC.